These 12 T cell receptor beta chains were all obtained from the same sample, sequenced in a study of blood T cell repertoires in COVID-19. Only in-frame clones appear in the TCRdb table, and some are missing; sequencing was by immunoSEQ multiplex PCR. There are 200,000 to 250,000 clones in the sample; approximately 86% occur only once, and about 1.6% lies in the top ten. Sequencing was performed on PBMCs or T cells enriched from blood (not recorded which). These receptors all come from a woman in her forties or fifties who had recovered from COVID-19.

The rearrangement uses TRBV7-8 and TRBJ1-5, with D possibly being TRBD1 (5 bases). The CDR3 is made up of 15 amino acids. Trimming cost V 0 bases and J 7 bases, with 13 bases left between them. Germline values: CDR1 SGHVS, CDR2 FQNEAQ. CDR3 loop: CASSLAGGAQQPQHF. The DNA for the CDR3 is TGTGCCAGCAGCTTAGCGGGTGGGGCCCAACAGCCCCAGCATTTT.

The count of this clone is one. CDR3 sequence (DNA): TGTGCCACCAGTGATTTGCAACTCTGGACAGGGGTGAGCTACGAGCAGTACTTC. Protein sequence: CATSDLQLWTGVSYEQYF. The V call is TRBV24-1, the J call TRBJ2-7; the match to TRBD1 covers 9 bases. Germline-derived CDR1 and CDR2 are KGHDR and SFDVKD. After removal of 0 bases from V and 3 bases from J, the junction contained 11 bases not matched to a gene. The CDR3 is 18 amino acids.

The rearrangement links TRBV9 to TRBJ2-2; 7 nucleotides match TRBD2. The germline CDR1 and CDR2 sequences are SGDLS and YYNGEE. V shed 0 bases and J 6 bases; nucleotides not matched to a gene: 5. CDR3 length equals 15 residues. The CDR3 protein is CASSVARLASGELFF. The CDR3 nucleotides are TGTGCCAGCAGCGTAGCGAGACTAGCATCCGGGGAGCTGTTTTTT.

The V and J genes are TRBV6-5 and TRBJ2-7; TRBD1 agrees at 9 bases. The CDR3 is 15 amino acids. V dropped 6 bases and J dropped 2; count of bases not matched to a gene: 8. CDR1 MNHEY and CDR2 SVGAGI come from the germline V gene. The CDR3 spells CASRTTGTGPYEQYF. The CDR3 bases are TGTGCCAGCAGGACAACCGGGACAGGGCCCTACGAGCAGTACTTC.

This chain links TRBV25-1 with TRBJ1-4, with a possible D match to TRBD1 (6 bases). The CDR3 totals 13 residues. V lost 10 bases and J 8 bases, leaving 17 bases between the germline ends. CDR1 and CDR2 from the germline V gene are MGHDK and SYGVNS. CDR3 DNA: TGTGCCACCCCTTCGACAGGACGCGAAAAACTGTTTTTT. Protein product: CATPSTGREKLFF.

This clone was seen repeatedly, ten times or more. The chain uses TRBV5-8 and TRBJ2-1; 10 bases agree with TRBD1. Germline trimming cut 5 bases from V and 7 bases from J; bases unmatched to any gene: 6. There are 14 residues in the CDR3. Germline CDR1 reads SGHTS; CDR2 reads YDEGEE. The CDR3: CASRGTGDVNEQFF. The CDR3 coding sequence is TGTGCCAGCAGAGGGACAGGGGATGTGAATGAGCAGTTCTTC.

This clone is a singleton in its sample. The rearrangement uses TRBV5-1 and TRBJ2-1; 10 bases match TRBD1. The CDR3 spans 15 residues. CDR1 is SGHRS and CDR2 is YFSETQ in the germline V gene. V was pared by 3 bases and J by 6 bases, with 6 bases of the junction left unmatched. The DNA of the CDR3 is TGCGCCAGCAGCTACCCGCGGACAGGGGGCAATGAGCAGTTCTTC. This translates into CASSYPRTGGNEQFF.

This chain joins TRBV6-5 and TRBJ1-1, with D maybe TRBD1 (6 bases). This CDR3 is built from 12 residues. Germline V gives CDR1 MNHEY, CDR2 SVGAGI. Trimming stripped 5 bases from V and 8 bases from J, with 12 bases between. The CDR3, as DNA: TGTGCCAGCAGTCCTGGACAGTTAGAAGCTTTCTTT. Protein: CASSPGQLEAFF.

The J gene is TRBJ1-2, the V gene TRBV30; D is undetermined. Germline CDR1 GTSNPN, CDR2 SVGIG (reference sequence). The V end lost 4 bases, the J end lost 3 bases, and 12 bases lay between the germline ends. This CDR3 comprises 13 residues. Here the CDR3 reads CAWTESSDYGYTF. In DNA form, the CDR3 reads TGTGCCTGGACCGAGAGTTCGGACTATGGCTACACCTTC. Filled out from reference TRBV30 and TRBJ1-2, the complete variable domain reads SQTIHQWPATLVQPVGSPLSLECTVEGTSNPNLYWYRQAAGRGLQLLFYSVGIGQISSEVPQNLSASRPQDRQFILSSKKLLLSDSGFYLCAWTESSDYGYTFGSGTRLTVV.

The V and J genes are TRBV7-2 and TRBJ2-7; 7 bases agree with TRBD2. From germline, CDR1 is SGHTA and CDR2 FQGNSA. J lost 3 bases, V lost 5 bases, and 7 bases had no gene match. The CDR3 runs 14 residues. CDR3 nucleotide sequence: TGTGCCAGCAGCCCTATAGCGGGCATCTACGAGCAGTACTTC. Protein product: CASSPIAGIYEQYF.

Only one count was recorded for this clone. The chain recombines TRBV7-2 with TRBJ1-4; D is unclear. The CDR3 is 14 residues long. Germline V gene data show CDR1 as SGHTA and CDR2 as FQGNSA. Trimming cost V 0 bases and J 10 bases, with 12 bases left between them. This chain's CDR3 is CASSLAGRTVKLFF. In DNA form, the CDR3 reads TGTGCCAGCAGCTTAGCGGGGAGGACCGTAAAACTGTTTTTT.

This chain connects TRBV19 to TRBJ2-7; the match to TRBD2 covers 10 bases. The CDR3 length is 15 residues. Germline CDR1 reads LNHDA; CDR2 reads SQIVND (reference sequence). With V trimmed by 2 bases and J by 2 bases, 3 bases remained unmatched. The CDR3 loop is CASSIRAGGTYEQYF. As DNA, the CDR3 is TGTGCCAGTAGTATAAGAGCGGGAGGGACCTACGAGCAGTACTTC.